The clone carrying this TCR beta chain occurred a few times. Its target is unknown. PCR used 60 Vbeta primers and 13 Jbeta primers. Method: immunoSEQ multiplex PCR; TCRdb's copy keeps in-frame clones and lacks some. The sample carries about 140,000 clones, about 80% recorded once. The sample is drawn from a study of cytomegalovirus exposure and HLA in healthy donors. Study observations and caveats: Some V segments could not be told apart, so they were left out, TRBV6-2 and TRBV6-3 among them. Researchers reported that a few CMV-associated chains were confirmed in vitro as CMV antigen-specific.

From germline, CDR1 is SGHRS and CDR2 YFSETQ. V gave up 0 bases and J gave up 3 bases, with 9 bases separating them. This CDR3 is built from 14 residues. The sequenced material came from PBMCs. The clonotype comes from a woman aged 35 to 49 in good health and CMV-seronegative. The gene calls are TRBV5-1 and TRBJ1-2; D ambiguous. CDR3 DNA: TGCGCCAGCAGCTTGGTACCCCAGGACTATGGCTACACCTTC. Translation gives CASSLVPQDYGYTF. Supplemented by reference TRBV5-1 and TRBJ1-2, the full variable domain reads KAGVTQTPRYLIKTRGQQVTLSCSPISGHRSVSWYQQTPGQGLQFLFEYFSETQRNKGNFPGRFSGRQFSNSRSEMNVSTLELGDSALYLCASSLVPQDYGYTFGSGTRLTVV.